The present TCR beta chain was sequenced within a study of control samples from healthy donors and cancer patients. The CDR3 is 13 amino acids. The germline gives CDR1 MGHRA, CDR2 YSYEKL. V gave up 4 bases and J gave up 3 bases, with 10 bases separating them. This table comes from immunoSEQ multiplex PCR, and its TCRdb copy is limited to in-frame clones, with some not included. The sample contains 150,000 to 200,000 clones, about 87% of which appear only once. This receptor was obtained from a man aged 30 to 39 in good health. Sample: blood. The rearrangement uses TRBV4-1 and TRBJ2-7; perhaps TRBD1 as D (6 bases). This chain's CDR3 is CASSRQGNYEQYF. The CDR3, as DNA: TGCGCCAGCAGCCGGCAGGGGAACTACGAGCAGTACTTC.